This T cell receptor (beta chain) was profiled in a study of cytomegalovirus exposure and HLA in healthy donors. V was cut by 1 base and J by 4 bases, with 10 bases left in between. The CDR3 loop spans 15 amino acids. Germline CDR1 is SEHNR and CDR2 is FQNEAQ (reference sequence). The table came from immunoSEQ multiplex PCR; TCRdb's copy has only in-frame clones and leaves some out. The data show about 180,000 clones, approximately 89% seen once. The origin of this receptor is a man aged 18 to 29 in good health and CMV-seropositive. The sequenced sample consisted of PBMCs. The chain is built from TRBV7-9 and TRBJ1-4; tentatively, D is TRBD1 (6 bases). CDR3 sequence reads: CASSLVRGGNEKLFF. In nucleotides, the CDR3 is TGTGCCAGCAGCTTAGTGAGGGGGGGTAATGAAAAACTGTTTTTT.